This T cell receptor (beta chain) came from a study of T cell responses to AZD1222 COVID-19 vaccine. Notes on the study in general: Unmutated regions of variants are reportedly targeted by nearly half of spike-specific TCRs.

Some clones are missing from TCRdb's copy, which holds only in-frame ones; the method was immunoSEQ multiplex PCR. This sample has some 50,000 clones, with approximately 90% found just once. As to this clone: Its specificity is unknown.

The sequence was obtained from an adult who received the AZD1222 COVID-19 vaccine. The sequencing used peripheral blood, collected 28 days after the second AZD1222 dose.

The CDR3 coding sequence is TGTGCCAGCAGTTACTTGACTAGCGGCGAGCAGTACTTC. Its protein product is CASSYLTSGEQYF. The gene calls are TRBV6-5 and TRBJ2-7, with 9 bases fitting TRBD2. Unmatched junction bases numbered 1, after V lost 1 base and J lost 6 bases. This CDR3 is 13 amino acids long. The V gene's germline CDR1 is MNHEY and CDR2 SVGAGI.